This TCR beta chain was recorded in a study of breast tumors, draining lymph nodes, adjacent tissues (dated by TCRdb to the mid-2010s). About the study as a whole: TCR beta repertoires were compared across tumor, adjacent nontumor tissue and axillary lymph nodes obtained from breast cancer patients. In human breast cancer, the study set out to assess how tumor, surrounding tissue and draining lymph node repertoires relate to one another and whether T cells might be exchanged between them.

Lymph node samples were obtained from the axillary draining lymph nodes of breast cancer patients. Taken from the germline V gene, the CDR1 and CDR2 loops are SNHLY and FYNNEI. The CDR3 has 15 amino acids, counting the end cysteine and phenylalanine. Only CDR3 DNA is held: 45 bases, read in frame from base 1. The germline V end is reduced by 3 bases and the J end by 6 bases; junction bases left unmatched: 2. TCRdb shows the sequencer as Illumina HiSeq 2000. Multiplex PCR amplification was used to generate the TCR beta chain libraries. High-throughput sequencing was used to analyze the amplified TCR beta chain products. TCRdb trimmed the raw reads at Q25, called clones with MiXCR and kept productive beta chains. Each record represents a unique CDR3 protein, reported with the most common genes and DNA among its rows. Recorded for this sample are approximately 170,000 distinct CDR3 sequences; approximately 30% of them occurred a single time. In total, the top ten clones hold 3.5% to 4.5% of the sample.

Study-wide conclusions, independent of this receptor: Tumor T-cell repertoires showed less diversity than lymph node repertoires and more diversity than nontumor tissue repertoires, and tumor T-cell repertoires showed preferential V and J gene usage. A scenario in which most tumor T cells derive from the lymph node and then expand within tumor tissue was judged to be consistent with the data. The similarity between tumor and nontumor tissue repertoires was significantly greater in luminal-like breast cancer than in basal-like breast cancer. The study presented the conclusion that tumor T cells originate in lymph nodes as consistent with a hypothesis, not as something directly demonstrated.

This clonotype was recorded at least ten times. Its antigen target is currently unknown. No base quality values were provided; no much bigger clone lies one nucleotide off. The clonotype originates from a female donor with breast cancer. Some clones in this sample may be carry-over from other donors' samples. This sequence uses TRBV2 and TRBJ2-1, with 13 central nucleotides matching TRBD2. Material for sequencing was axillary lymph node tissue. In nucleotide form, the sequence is TGTGCCAGCAGTGAGACTAGCGGGAGGTTCAATGAGCAGTTCTTC. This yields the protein CASSETSGRFNEQFF.